This TCR beta chain stems from a study of human thymus T cells (dated by TCRdb to about 2020). Regarding the complete study: The study used under 10 infant thymus samples plus four related peripheral blood samples to characterize TCR alpha and beta repertoires. The cohort included about six male and a couple of female infants, with donor ages spanning 7 to 244 days.

As encoded in the germline V gene (reference sequence), CDR1 is LNHNV while CDR2 is YYDKDF. The CDR3 runs 13 amino acids, cysteine and phenylalanine included. Only the CDR3 DNA stays, 39 bases, in frame from base 1. From V the trimming removes 6 bases and from J it removes 7 bases, while the gene matches leave 9 bases of the junction unaccounted for. Study-level results and caveats: On average, about 800,000 unique TCRB clonotypes were obtained from thymus samples, compared with approximately 82,000 from blood samples. Biased V and J gene segment usage appeared to be present in both thymic and peripheral blood repertoires.

The immunoSEQ multiplex PCR assay was used to amplify the TCRB and TCRAD loci from a standardized amount of quality-controlled genomic DNA. Amplicons spanned the V(D)J region at a length sufficient to cover the CDR3 and identify V and J genes. Amplicon sequencing was performed on an Illumina platform through the commercial immunoSEQ service. Per the original workflow: Corrections for primer bias and sequencing errors followed previously described methods, while TCRAD and TCRB definitions were based on the IMGT database. Analysis of the repertoires was done with immunoSEQ Analyzer 3.0 and VDJTools and included basic statistics, V/J segment usage, diversity estimates, rarefaction and pairwise overlap. Diversity was estimated with Chao1, ChaoE, Efron-Thisted, Shannon and inverse Simpson indices, and also on datasets down-sampled to the smallest sample. Repertoire overlap was determined by strict matching of CDR3 nucleotide sequence, V gene and J gene, and Jaccard-based multidimensional scaling clustering was applied. TCRdb provides this immuneACCESS table in a form limited to in-frame rearrangements. Some clones are lacking; in checked studies, under half of them reflect an unresolved V gene, and why the rest are absent is not known. The V and J calls and clone size are taken from that table; D and trimming were inferred from the DNA. The sample table records about 60,000 clones; 94% of these occur just once. Clones ranked in the top ten supply around 5.9% of the sample.

Donors were immunologically healthy infants undergoing open corrective cardiac surgery for congenital heart defects in Finland. During surgery, a small about 0.5-1 mL aliquot of peripheral blood was collected from four of the eight donors. Genomic DNA from blood samples was extracted from all available leukocytes rather than from a fixed cell number. ACK lysis buffer was used to remove erythrocytes from blood, and the leukocytes were stored at -70 degrees C as pellets. A QIAsymphony instrument was used to extract genomic DNA from frozen cell pellets. In regard to this clone: The clone's antigen remains unknown. No base-level quality is on record; no much larger clone is a single base apart.

Specimen: blood. Rearrangement joined TRBV15 to TRBJ2-7; 7 nucleotides in the junction match TRBD2. The TCR originated in a boy under three years old with a congenital heart defect but otherwise immunologically healthy. The CDR3 amino acid sequence is: CATRSEARGEQYF. In nucleotide form, the sequence is TGTGCCACCAGGAGCGAGGCGCGGGGGGAGCAGTACTTC.